This entry lists 15 T cell receptor beta chains sequenced from one sample in a study of tumour-infiltrating T cells in Burkitt lymphoma. This table comes from immunoSEQ multiplex PCR, and its TCRdb copy is limited to in-frame clones, with some not included. The profile shows 13,000 or so clones, 85% of them singletons. Material: tumor tissue. The receptors originated from a human donor with diffuse large B-cell lymphoma.

This clone has a handful of counts. CDR3 protein: CASSQDALNYEQYF. The CDR3 bases are TGCGCCAGCAGCCAAGATGCCCTAAATTACGAGCAGTACTTC. This chain joins TRBV4-3 and TRBJ2-7; no clear D gene. Per germline, CDR1 LGHNA and CDR2 YSLEER. CDR3 length equals 14 residues. V lost 0 bases and J lost 4, with 10 bases in between.

The chain is built from TRBV18 and TRBJ2-1; perhaps TRBD2 as D (6 bases). V dropped 3 bases and J dropped 12 bases, with 12 bases sitting between them. The CDR3 sequence is 12 residues long. Germline CDR1 and CDR2: KGHSH and LQKENI. The CDR3, as DNA: TGTGCCAGCTCACCCGTGGCGGAGGGGCAGTTCTTC. This translates into CASSPVAEGQFF.

V usage is TRBV5-1 and J usage is TRBJ2-1, with 12 bases lining up with TRBD1. The CDR3 has 19 residues. The germline V gene encodes CDR1 SGHRS and CDR2 YFSETQ. V was pared by 2 bases and J by 8 bases, with 17 bases of the junction left unmatched. The CDR3 loop reads CASSLAGTGGPLRGYEQFF. For the CDR3, the DNA is TGCGCCAGCAGCTTAGCCGGGACAGGGGGCCCCCTCCGTGGCTATGAGCAGTTCTTC.

This rearrangement joins TRBV9 to TRBJ2-2; TRBD2 aligns across 8 bases. Germline V gene sequence: CDR1 SGDLS, CDR2 YYNGEE. The CDR3 extends over 14 amino acids. The ends lost 3 bases at V and 12 bases at J; junction bases unmatched: 10. The CDR3 nucleotides are TGTGCCAGCAGCGCGGGGGGGACCACGGAGAAGCTGTTTTTT. Protein product: CASSAGGTTEKLFF.

The chain has TRBV5-4 and TRBJ1-1, with D perhaps TRBD1 (6 bases). Deletions cut 4 bases from V and 4 bases from J, with 11 bases between. The CDR3 runs to 13 residues. Germline V gene sequence: CDR1 SGHNT, CDR2 YYREEE (reference sequence). This chain's CDR3 is CASSSTGSTEAFF. CDR3 nucleotides: TGTGCCAGCAGCAGCACAGGGAGCACTGAAGCTTTCTTT.

A note on this clone: The same CDR3 also results from other DNA sequences found in this sample. This rearrangement joins TRBV4-3 to TRBJ1-1; possible D gene TRBD1, 5 bases. In germline, CDR1 is LGHNA, CDR2 YSLEER. The germline V and J ends were trimmed by 3 bases and 5 bases, with 13 bases remaining between them. The CDR3 runs to 14 residues. The CDR3 region has the DNA TGCGCCAGCAGCCAGGGGATCGGGGGGACTGAAGCTTTCTTT. Encoded protein: CASSQGIGGTEAFF.

The rearrangement joins TRBV2 to TRBJ1-6; no clear D. The CDR3 is 13 residues long. Germline CDR1 SNHLY, CDR2 FYNNEI. The V end lost 6 bases, the J end lost 3 bases, and 6 bases lay between the germline ends. The CDR3 DNA reads TGTGCCAGCAGCCAGAACTATAATTCACCCCTCCACTTT. This translates into CASSQNYNSPLHF.

J is TRBJ1-4 and V is TRBV9; tentatively, D is TRBD1 (5 bases). This CDR3 region has 15 residues. From germline, CDR1 is SGDLS and CDR2 YYNGEE. V was pared by 4 bases and J by 3 bases, with 13 bases between. This chain's CDR3 is CASSPQGFPNEKLFF. CDR3 bases: TGTGCCAGCAGCCCTCAGGGATTCCCTAATGAAAAACTGTTTTTT.

The rearrangement uses TRBV5-1 and TRBJ2-7; D call uncertain. Germline V gene lookup returns CDR1 SGHRS and CDR2 YFSETQ. Trimming took 1 base from V and 0 from J, leaving 11 bases between them. The CDR3 is made up of 15 amino acids. The CDR3 region is CASSLNWDSSYEQYF. The CDR3 DNA follows: TGCGCCAGCAGCTTGAATTGGGATAGCTCCTACGAGCAGTACTTC.

The chain joins TRBV7-9 to TRBJ1-2; D uncertain. V lost 9 bases and J lost 2, with 13 bases in between. The CDR3 loop spans 13 amino acids. CDR1 and CDR2 from the germline V gene are SEHNR and FQNEAQ (reference sequence). The CDR3 nucleotides read TGTGCCAGTCGAAAGGGCTTAAACTATGGCTACACCTTC. It translates to CASRKGLNYGYTF.

Remarks on this clone: This sample also contains other DNA sequences that code for the same CDR3. The V call is TRBV7-9, the J call TRBJ2-5, with D possibly being TRBD2 (5 bases). V was clipped by 4 bases and J by 5 bases, with 14 bases between them. Germline-derived CDR1 and CDR2 are SEHNR and FQNEAQ (reference sequence). CDR3 length: 14 amino acids. This CDR3 is CASSSITSGETQYF. The DNA for the CDR3 is TGTGCCAGCAGCTCAATAACTAGTGGGGAGACCCAGTACTTC.

The chain has TRBV6-6 and TRBJ2-2, with 7 bases aligning to TRBD1. The CDR3 contains 13 residues. After removal of 6 bases from V and 4 bases from J, the junction contained 2 bases not matched to a gene. CDR1 is MNHNY, CDR2 SVGAGI, per germline (reference sequence). The CDR3 loop is CASSNRGTGELFF. Here the CDR3 DNA reads TGTGCCAGCAGCAACAGGGGCACCGGGGAGCTGTTTTTT.

The CDR3 DNA reads as TGTGCCAGCAGTGAAGGGGCAGGGATCACAGATACGCAGTATTTT. It specifies CASSEGAGITDTQYF. The V call is TRBV2, the J call TRBJ2-3; possibly TRBD1 for D (5 bases). Trimming left V 1 base short and J 2 bases short, with 10 bases between. CDR1 is SNHLY, CDR2 FYNNEI, per germline. This CDR3 is built from 15 residues.

A single count supports this clone. The J gene is TRBJ2-7, the V gene TRBV5-4; 11 bases match TRBD1. This CDR3 contains 15 residues. The V gene's germline CDR1 is SGHNT and CDR2 YYREEE (reference sequence). The junction had 1 base not matched to a gene; V was cut back by 0 bases and J by 2 bases. The CDR3 loop is CASSLGGQGAYEQYF. The CDR3 coding sequence is TGTGCCAGCAGCTTGGGGGGACAGGGGGCCTACGAGCAGTACTTC.

The chain joins TRBV9 to TRBJ2-3, with a tentative D call TRBD2 (7 bases). The CDR3 sequence is 17 residues long. V lost 0 bases and J lost 0, with 14 bases in between. CDR1 is SGDLS, CDR2 YYNGEE, per germline. The CDR3 DNA reads TGTGCCAGCAGCGTAGCTGGGGGGGCCACTAGCACAGATACGCAGTATTTT. Its protein product is CASSVAGGATSTDTQYF.